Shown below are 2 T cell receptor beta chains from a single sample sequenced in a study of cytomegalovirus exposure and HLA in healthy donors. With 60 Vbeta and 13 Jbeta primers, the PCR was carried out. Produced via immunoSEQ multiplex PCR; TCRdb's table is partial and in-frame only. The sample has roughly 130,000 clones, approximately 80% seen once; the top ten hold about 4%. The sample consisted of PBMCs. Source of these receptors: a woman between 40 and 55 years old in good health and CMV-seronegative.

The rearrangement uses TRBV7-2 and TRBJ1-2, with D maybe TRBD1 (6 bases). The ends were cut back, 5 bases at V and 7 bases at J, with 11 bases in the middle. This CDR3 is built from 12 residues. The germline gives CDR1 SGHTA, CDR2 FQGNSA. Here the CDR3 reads CASSLQGGGYTF. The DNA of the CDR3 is TGTGCCAGCAGCCTGCAAGGGGGTGGCTACACCTTC.

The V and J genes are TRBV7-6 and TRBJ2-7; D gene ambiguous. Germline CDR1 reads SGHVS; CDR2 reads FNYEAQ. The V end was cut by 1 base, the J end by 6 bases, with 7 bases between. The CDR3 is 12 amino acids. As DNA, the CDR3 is TGTGCCAGCAGCTTAGGGGCCCGCGAGCAGTACTTC. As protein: CASSLGAREQYF.